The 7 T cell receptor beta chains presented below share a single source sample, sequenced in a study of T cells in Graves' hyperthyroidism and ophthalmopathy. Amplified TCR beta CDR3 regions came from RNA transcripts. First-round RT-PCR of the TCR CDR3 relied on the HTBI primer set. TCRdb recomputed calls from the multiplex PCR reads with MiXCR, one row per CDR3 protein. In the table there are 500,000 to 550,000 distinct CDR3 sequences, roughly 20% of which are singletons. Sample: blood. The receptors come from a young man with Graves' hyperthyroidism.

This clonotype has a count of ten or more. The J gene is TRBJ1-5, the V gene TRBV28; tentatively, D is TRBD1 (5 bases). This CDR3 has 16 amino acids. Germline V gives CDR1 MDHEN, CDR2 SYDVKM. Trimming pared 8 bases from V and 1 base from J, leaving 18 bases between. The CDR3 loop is CASLAHPGGSNQPQHF. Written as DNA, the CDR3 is TGTGCCAGCTTGGCCCACCCTGGGGGAAGCAATCAGCCCCAGCATTTT.

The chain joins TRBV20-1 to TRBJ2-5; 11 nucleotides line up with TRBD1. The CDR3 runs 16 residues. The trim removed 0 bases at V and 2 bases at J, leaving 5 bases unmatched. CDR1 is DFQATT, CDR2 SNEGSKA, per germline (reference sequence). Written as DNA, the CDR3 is TGCAGTGCTAGAGATTCGGACAGGGGGCTACAAGAGACCCAGTACTTC. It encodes CSARDSDRGLQETQYF.

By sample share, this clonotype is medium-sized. The CDR3 sequence is CASSEGGRDQPQHF. CDR3 DNA: TGTGCCAGCAGTGAAGGAGGCAGAGATCAGCCCCAGCATTTT. The chain is built from TRBV6-1 and TRBJ1-5, with D hard to call. V was clipped by 1 base and J by 5 bases, with 9 bases between them. Germline CDR1 MNHNS, CDR2 SASEGT. This CDR3 is built from 14 residues.

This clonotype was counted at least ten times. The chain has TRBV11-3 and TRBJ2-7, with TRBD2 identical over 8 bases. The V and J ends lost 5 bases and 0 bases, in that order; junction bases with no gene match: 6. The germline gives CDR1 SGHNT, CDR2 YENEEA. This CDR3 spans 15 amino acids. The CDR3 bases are TGTGCCAGCAGCATCAGGACTAGCAGCTCCTACGAGCAGTACTTC. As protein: CASSIRTSSSYEQYF.

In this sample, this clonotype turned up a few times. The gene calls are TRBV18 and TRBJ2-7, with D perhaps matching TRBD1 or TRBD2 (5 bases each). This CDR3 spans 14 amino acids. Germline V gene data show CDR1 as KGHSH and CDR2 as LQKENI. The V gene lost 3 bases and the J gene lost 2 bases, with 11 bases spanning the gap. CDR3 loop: CASSPKGRPYEQYF. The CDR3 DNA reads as TGTGCCAGCTCACCGAAGGGGAGACCCTACGAGCAGTACTTC.

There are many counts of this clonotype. The CDR3 here is CASSFERGVEQYF. CDR3 coding DNA: TGTGCCAGCAGTTTCGAGCGGGGGGTCGAGCAGTACTTC. This chain links TRBV12-3 or TRBV12-4 with TRBJ2-7; TRBD2 aligns across 9 bases. CDR3 length: 13 residues. With V trimmed by 3 bases and J by 6 bases, 3 bases remained unmatched.

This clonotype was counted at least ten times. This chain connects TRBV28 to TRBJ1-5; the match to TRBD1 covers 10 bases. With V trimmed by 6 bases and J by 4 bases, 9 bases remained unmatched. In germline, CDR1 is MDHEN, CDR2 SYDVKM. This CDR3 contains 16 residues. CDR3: CASRFNGQGENQPQHF. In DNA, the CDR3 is TGTGCCAGCAGGTTTAACGGACAGGGGGAGAATCAGCCCCAGCATTTT.